Shown below are 11 T cell receptor beta chains from a single sample sequenced in a study of T cell responses to AZD1222 COVID-19 vaccine. TCRdb's copy holds only in-frame clones and misses some; the assay was immunoSEQ multiplex PCR. Here the sample spans 100,000 to 150,000 clones, approximately 89% being singletons. The source was peripheral blood, collected on day 0 of AZD1222 vaccination. The receptors were gathered from an adult in good health.

V and J are TRBV19 and TRBJ1-6; 9 bases are a match to TRBD1. V dropped 3 bases and J dropped 7; count of bases not matched to a gene: 7. In germline, CDR1 is LNHDA, CDR2 SQIVND (reference sequence). The length of the CDR3 is 16 residues. The CDR3 region is CASSIIAGQGNSPLHF. In DNA form, the CDR3 reads TGTGCCAGTAGTATCATAGCGGGACAGGGAAATTCACCCCTCCACTTT.

The chain has TRBV3-1 (or the pseudogene TRBV3-2) and TRBJ1-4; TRBD1 matches at 7 bases. J lost 10 bases, V lost 4 bases, and 9 bases had no gene match. Germline assignment: CDR1 LGHDT and CDR2 YNNKEL (reference sequence). This CDR3 contains 14 residues. CDR3 bases: TGTGCCAGCAGCCGGGACAGCTCCGGAGGAAAACTGTTTTTT. Translating it yields CASSRDSSGGKLFF.

The CDR3, as DNA: TGTGCCAGCGCGGGGGGGATTAATCAGCCCCAGCATTTT. Translating it yields CASAGGINQPQHF. The chain combines TRBV7-2 with TRBJ1-5; D perhaps matches TRBD1 (5 bases). Germline V lookup: CDR1 SGHTA, CDR2 FQGNSA. CDR3 length equals 13 residues. The germline V and J ends were trimmed by 8 bases and 4 bases, with 12 bases remaining between them.

The chain links TRBV10-3 to TRBJ1-1; TRBD1 matches 9 bases. The CDR3 contains 14 residues. Trimming at V came to 6 bases and at J to 1 base, leaving 3 bases not matched to a gene. Per germline, CDR1 ENHRY and CDR2 SYGVKD. Here the CDR3 DNA reads TGTGCCATCAGCATGGACAGGGGGAACACTGAAGCTTTCTTT. It specifies CAISMDRGNTEAFF.

This clone turned up a few times. V is TRBV6-5 and J is TRBJ2-3, with D possibly matching TRBD2 (5 bases). The ends were cut back, 7 bases at V and 0 bases at J, with 14 bases in the middle. The CDR3 sequence is 15 residues long. Germline loops: CDR1 MNHEY, CDR2 SVGAGI. CDR3 bases: TGTGCCAGCAATTGGGAGCGGCCAAGCACAGATACGCAGTATTTT. It specifies CASNWERPSTDTQYF.

This rearrangement joins TRBV7-2 to TRBJ1-1, with a tentative D call TRBD1 (5 bases). Trimming stripped 2 bases from V and 3 bases from J, with 10 bases between. The CDR3 is made up of 14 amino acids. Germline CDR1 reads SGHTA; CDR2 reads FQGNSA. CDR3 protein: CASSLLGGYTEAFF. DNA of the CDR3: TGTGCCAGCAGCTTACTTGGGGGGTACACTGAAGCTTTCTTT.

The chain carries TRBV2 and TRBJ1-5; no clear D. In germline, CDR1 is SNHLY, CDR2 FYNNEI. Trimming removed 2 bases from V and 5 bases from J, with 7 bases in between. The CDR3 runs to 13 residues. In DNA form, the CDR3 reads TGTGCCAGCAGTGAAAGAAGAGATCAGCCCCAGCATTTT. It translates to CASSERRDQPQHF.

The chain links TRBV6-1 to TRBJ1-6, with 9 bases that match TRBD1. Trimming took 3 bases from V and 8 from J; bases not matched to a gene: 8. CDR3 length equals 16 residues. Looked up from germline, CDR1 is MNHNS and CDR2 is SASEGT. The CDR3 spells CASSEPGQGIDSPLHF. In DNA, the CDR3 is TGTGCCAGCAGTGAGCCGGGACAGGGTATCGATTCACCCCTCCACTTT.

The rearrangement joins TRBV7-2 to TRBJ1-2, with D maybe TRBD1 (6 bases). Deletions cut 2 bases from V and 7 bases from J, with 11 bases between. The germline V gene has CDR1 SGHTA and CDR2 FQGNSA. CDR3 length: 13 residues. The CDR3 region is CASSLIGGGGYTF. The CDR3 region has the DNA TGTGCCAGCAGCTTAATAGGGGGTGGTGGCTACACCTTC.

The J gene is TRBJ1-2, the V gene TRBV15, with TRBD1 identical over 11 bases. Germline V lookup: CDR1 LNHNV, CDR2 YYDKDF (reference sequence). This CDR3 has 17 amino acids. V shed 4 bases and J 7 bases; nucleotides not matched to a gene: 14. The CDR3 coding sequence is TGTGCCACCAGCACGCAGGACAGGGGGCCGCCCTGGGGTGGCTACACCTTC. As protein: CATSTQDRGPPWGGYTF.

V usage is TRBV10-3 and J usage is TRBJ2-7; 9 bases are a match to TRBD2. In germline, CDR1 is ENHRY, CDR2 SYGVKD. V dropped 10 bases and J dropped 4; count of bases not matched to a gene: 8. The CDR3 has 13 amino acids. CDR3 bases: TGTGCCACTGCAGCGGGAGGACAGTACGAGCAGTACTTC. As protein: CATAAGGQYEQYF.